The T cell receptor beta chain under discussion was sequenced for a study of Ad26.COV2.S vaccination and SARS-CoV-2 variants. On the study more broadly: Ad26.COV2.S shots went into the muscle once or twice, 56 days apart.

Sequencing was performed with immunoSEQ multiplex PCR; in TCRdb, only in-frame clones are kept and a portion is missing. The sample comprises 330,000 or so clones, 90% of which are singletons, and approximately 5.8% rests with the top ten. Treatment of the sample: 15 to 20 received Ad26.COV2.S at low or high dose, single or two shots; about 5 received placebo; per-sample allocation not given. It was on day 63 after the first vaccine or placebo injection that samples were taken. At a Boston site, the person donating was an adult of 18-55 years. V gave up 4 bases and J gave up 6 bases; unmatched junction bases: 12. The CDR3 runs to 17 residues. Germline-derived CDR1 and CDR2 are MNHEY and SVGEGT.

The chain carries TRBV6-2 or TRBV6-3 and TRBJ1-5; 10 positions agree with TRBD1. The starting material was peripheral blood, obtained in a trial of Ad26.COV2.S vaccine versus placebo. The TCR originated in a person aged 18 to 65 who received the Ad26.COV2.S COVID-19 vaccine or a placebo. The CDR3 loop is CASSSVPGQGPSQPQHF. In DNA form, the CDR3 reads TGTGCCAGCAGTTCCGTCCCGGGACAGGGGCCCAGTCAGCCCCAGCATTTT.